The sequence of this T cell receptor (beta chain) was determined in a study of OX40 agonist ivuxolimab in advanced cancers. With respect to the entire study: Ivuxolimab, which targeted the costimulatory receptor OX40 (CD134), was an agonistic, fully human IgG2 monoclonal antibody. Intravenous ivuxolimab was administered to patients every 2 weeks at six dose levels: 0.01, 0.1, 0.3, 1.5, 3 and 10 mg/kg. Of the roughly 50 dose-escalation patients, hepatocellular carcinoma was present in 19, melanoma in around 15, renal cell carcinoma in 9 and head and neck cancer in 9. In the dose-escalation cohort, more than 80% of patients were male, and the mean age was 60 years with a range of about 20 to 80. Patients were allowed to have had prior anti-PD-1, anti-PD-L1 or anti-CTLA-4 therapy, and roughly 40% of the dose-escalation patients had previously received checkpoint inhibitors. Three dose-escalation patients achieved partial responses, one with hepatocellular carcinoma and two with cutaneous melanoma. The point of sequencing TCRbeta in the periphery was to test whether ivuxolimab changed TCR sequence diversity and drove clonal T-cell expansion. The paper describes the monotherapy dose-escalation part (N ≈ 52 patients) of the phase I trial of ivuxolimab. On the study overall, not on this receptor specifically: In the 0.1-3.0 mg/kg groups, partial responders had among the lowest normalized peripheral clonal expansion, particularly in CD8+ T cells. At doses of 0.1 to 3.0 mg/kg, clonal expansion of both CD4+ and CD8+ T cells in blood was seen between baseline and week 6. After ivuxolimab, CD8+ T cells had more expanded clones than CD4+ T cells on average. Low levels of normalized T-cell clonal expansion were also seen in some patients who did not respond. The antigen specificity of the clonally expanded peripheral T cells was not determined.

The germline V gene supplies CDR1 SGHTA and CDR2 FQGNSA. The CDR3 covers 14 residues, taking in both the cysteine and the phenylalanine. Only the CDR3 DNA is retained, 42 bases long and in frame from the first base. The germline ends are 18 bases apart after V is trimmed by 5 bases and J by 8 bases. Comments on this clone: Its antigen has not been determined. No base quality information exists; no much larger clone differs at one position.

The trial excluded patients who had a history of autoimmune disease or were on systemic immunosuppression. Peripheral blood for TCR sequencing was collected from all dose cohorts at baseline, on cycle 4 day 1, and on cycle 7 day 1. Samples came from an open-label, multicenter, first-in-human phase I dose-escalation trial of ivuxolimab. Adults with locally advanced or metastatic melanoma, renal cell, hepatocellular, or head and neck squamous cell carcinoma were enrolled in the trial. Before TCR sequencing, CD4+ and CD8+ T cells were separately sorted from peripheral blood. For sequencing of the TCRbeta CDR3 region, genomic DNA was extracted from the sorted cells. TCRbeta CDR3 regions were sequenced using the immunoSEQ Assay. TCRdb holds this immuneACCESS table with in-frame rearrangements only. Some clones are missing; in checked studies, unresolved V genes explain under half, and the rest has no known cause. This sample lists roughly 71,000 clones; around 89% were detected once. The top ten clonotypes cover approximately 0.6% of the sample.

The sequences come from CD4+ or CD8+ T cells sorted from blood, collected in a trial of the OX40 agonist ivuxolimab. This chain joins TRBV7-2 to TRBJ1-2; a tentative D call is TRBD1 (5 bases match). This TCR derives from an adult with an advanced solid tumor such as melanoma, head and neck, liver or kidney cancer. The DNA sequence is given as TGTGCCAGCAGCCTAACCCAGGGAGTAGAGGGCTACACCTTC. Translated, it gives CASSLTQGVEGYTF. With the portions outside the CDR3 filled from the reference TRBV7-2 and TRBJ1-2 genes, the complete variable region becomes GAGVSQSPSNKVTEKGKDVELRCDPISGHTALYWYRQSLGQGLEFLIYFQGNSAPDKSGLPSDRFSAERTGGSVSTLTIQRTQQEDSAVYLCASSLTQGVEGYTFGSGTRLTVV.